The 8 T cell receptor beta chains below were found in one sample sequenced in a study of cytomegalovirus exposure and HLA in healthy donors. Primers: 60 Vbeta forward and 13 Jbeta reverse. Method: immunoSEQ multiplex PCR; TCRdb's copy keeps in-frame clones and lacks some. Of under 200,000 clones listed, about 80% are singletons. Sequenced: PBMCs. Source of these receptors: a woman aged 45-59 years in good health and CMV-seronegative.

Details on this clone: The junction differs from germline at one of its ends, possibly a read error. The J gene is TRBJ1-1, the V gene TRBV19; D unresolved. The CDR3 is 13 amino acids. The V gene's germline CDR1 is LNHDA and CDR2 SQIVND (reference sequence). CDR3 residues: CASSFRENTEALF. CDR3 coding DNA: TGTGCCAGTAGTTTCCGGGAGAACACTGAAGCTCTCTTT.

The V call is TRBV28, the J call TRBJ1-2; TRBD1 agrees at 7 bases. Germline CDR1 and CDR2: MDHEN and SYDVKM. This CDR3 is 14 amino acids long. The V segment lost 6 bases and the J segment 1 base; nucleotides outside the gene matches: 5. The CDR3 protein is CASRTGTDNYGYTF. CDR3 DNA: TGTGCCAGCAGAACAGGGACAGATAACTATGGCTACACCTTC.

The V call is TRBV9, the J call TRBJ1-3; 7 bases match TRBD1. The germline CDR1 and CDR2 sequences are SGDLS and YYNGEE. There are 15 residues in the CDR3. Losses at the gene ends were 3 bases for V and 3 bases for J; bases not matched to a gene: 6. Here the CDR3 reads CASSARSGGGNTIYF. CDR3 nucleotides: TGTGCCAGCAGCGCTAGGTCAGGGGGTGGAAACACCATATATTTT. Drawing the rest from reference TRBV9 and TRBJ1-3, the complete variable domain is DSGVTQTPKHLITATGQRVTLRCSPRSGDLSVYWYQQSLDQGLQFLIQYYNGEERAKGNILERFSAQQFPDLHSELNLSSLELGDSALYFCASSARSGGGNTIYFGEGSWLTVV.

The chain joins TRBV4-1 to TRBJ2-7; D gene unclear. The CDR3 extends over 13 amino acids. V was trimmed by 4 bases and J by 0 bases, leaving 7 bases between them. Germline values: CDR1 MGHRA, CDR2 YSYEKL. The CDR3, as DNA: TGCGCCAGCAGCCGCCCGGGCTCCTACGAGCAGTACTTC. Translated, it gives CASSRPGSYEQYF.

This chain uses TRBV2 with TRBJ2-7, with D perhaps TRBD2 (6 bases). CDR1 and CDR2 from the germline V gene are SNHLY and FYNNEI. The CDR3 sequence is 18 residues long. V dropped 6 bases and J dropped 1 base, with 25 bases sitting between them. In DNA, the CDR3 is TGTGCCAGCAGCCACCCTGGGCGTCGAGTTGGGGGGTCCTACGAGCAGTACTTC. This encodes CASSHPGRRVGGSYEQYF.

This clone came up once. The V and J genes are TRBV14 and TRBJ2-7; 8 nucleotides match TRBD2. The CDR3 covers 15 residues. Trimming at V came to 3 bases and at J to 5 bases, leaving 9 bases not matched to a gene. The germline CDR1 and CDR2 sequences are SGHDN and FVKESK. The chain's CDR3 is CASSQASGRGDEQYF. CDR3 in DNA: TGTGCCAGCAGCCAGGCGAGCGGGAGAGGGGACGAGCAGTACTTC.

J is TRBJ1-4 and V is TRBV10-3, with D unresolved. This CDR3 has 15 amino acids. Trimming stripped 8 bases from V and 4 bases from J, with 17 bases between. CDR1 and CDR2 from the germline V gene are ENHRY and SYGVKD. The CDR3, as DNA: TGTGCCATCCGGGTGTCAGTAGCTGGTAATGAAAAACTGTTTTTT. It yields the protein CAIRVSVAGNEKLFF.

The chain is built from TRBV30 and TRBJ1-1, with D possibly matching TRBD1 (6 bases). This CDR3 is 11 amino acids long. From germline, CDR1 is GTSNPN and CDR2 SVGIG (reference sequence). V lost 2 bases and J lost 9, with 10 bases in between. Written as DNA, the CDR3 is TGTGCCTGGAGTAAGGGGACAAAAGCTTTCTTT. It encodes CAWSKGTKAFF.